Here is one T cell receptor beta chain with its context. This specimen belongs to a study of blood T cell repertoires in COVID-19. Study overall: PBMCs, B-cell-depleted T cells, or T cells were the source of the cDNA or gDNA that made up the material.

Recruited during active infection, patients (from Seattle) were subsequently followed longitudinally. The V gene's germline CDR1 is MNHEY and CDR2 SVGAGI. The CDR3 has 13 amino acids. V shed 6 bases and J shed 3 bases, with 11 bases lying between them. Only in-frame clones appear in the TCRdb table, and some are missing; sequencing was by immunoSEQ multiplex PCR. The sample has under 250,000 clones; roughly 82% are singletons. The V gene is TRBV6-5, the J gene TRBJ1-2; maybe TRBD1 (6 bases). Sample: peripheral blood. The source is a woman older than 75 with COVID-19, enrolled during active disease. The CDR3 DNA sequence: TGTGCCAGCAGAAAAACAGGGTACTATGGCTACACCTTC. Its translation is CASRKTGYYGYTF.